A single sample is the source of the 3 T cell receptor beta chains below, sequenced in a study of blood T cell repertoires in COVID-19. Assay: immunoSEQ multiplex PCR; the TCRdb copy retains only in-frame clones and omits some. The data show around 220,000 clones, around nine tenths seen once. The sequenced material came from PBMCs or T cells enriched from blood (not recorded which). Receptors were obtained from a woman aged 45 to 65 with acute COVID-19.

This clone was seen only a few times. The chain joins TRBV5-5 to TRBJ1-4; D possibly corresponds to TRBD1 (5 bases). This CDR3 region has 14 residues. V gave up 4 bases and J gave up 0 bases, with 7 bases separating them. Germline CDR1 reads SGHKS; CDR2 reads YYEKEE (reference sequence). CDR3: CASSKTATNEKLFF. The DNA of the CDR3 is TGTGCCAGCAGCAAGACAGCAACTAATGAAAAACTGTTTTTT.

V is TRBV27 and J is TRBJ2-1, with 10 nucleotides matching TRBD1. Germline trimming cut 6 bases from V and 6 bases from J; bases unmatched to any gene: 5. This CDR3 spans 14 amino acids. Germline V gene data show CDR1 as MNHEY and CDR2 as SMNVEV (reference sequence). The CDR3 nucleotides read TGTGCCAGCAGCCGACGGACAGGGGGCAATGAGCAGTTCTTC. This gives the protein CASSRRTGGNEQFF.

J is TRBJ2-4 and V is TRBV6-6, with 7 bases that match TRBD1. CDR1 is MNHNY, CDR2 SVGAGI, per germline (reference sequence). The CDR3 totals 20 residues. The J segment lost 0 bases and the V segment lost 5 bases, leaving 19 bases of the junction unmatched. CDR3 sequence: CASSPIRTGTAQIAKNIQYF. In DNA form, the CDR3 reads TGTGCCAGCAGTCCGATACGGACCGGGACAGCTCAAATAGCCAAAAACATTCAGTACTTC.